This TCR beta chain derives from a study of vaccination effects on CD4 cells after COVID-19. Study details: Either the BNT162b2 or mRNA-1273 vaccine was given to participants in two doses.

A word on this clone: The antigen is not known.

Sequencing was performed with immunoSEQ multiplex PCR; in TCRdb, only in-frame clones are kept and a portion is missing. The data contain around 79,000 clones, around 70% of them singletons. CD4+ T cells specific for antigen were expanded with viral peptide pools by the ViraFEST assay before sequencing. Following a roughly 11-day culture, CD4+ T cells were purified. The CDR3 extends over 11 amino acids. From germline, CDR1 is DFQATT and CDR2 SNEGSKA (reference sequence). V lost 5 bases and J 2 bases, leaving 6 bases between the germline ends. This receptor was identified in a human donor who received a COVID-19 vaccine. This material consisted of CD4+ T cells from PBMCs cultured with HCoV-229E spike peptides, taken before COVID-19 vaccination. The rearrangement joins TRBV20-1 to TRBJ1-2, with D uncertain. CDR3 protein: CSALVNYGYTF. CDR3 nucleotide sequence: TGCAGTGCTCTAGTGAACTATGGCTACACCTTC.